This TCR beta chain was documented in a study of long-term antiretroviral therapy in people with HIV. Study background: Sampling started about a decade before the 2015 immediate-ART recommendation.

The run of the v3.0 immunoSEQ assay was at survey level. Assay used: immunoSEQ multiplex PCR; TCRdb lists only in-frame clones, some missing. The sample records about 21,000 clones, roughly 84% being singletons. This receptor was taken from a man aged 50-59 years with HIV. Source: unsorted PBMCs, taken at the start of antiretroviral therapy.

This CDR3 reads CASRVQGWGQPQHF. CDR3 sequence (DNA): TGTGCCAGTAGGGTACAGGGGTGGGGGCAGCCCCAGCATTTT. This chain connects TRBV19 to TRBJ1-5; 7 nucleotides match TRBD1. The CDR3 is 14 residues long. Germline V gives CDR1 LNHDA, CDR2 SQIVND (reference sequence). J lost 7 bases, V lost 6 bases, and 9 bases had no gene match.